This T cell receptor (beta chain) was sequenced during a study of immune characterization of retroperitoneal liposarcoma. CDR1 SGHVS and CDR2 FQNEAQ come from the germline V gene. The CDR3 runs 15 residues. V lost 4 bases, J lost 5 bases, and 8 bases stayed unmatched. Using its own MiXCR run on the PCR reads, TCRdb lists one record per CDR3 protein. Here the sample spans approximately 11,000 distinct CDR3 sequences, roughly 20% being singletons. The genes are TRBV7-8 and TRBJ2-5; 9 bases align to TRBD1. Sample: blood. The receptor was isolated from a female donor with retroperitoneal liposarcoma. CDR3 DNA sequence: TGTGCCAGCAGCTCGTGGGACAGGGAGGCGGAGACCCAGTACTTC. It codes for CASSSWDREAETQYF. Full variable domain (rest looked up from reference TRBV7-8 and TRBJ2-5): GAGVSQSPRYKVAKRGQDVALRCDPISGHVSLFWYQQALGQGPEFLTYFQNEAQLDKSGLPSDRFFAERPEGSVSTLKIQRTQQEDSAVYLCASSSWDREAETQYFGPGTRLLVL.